This T cell receptor beta chain is drawn from a study of T cells after yellow fever vaccination. In the study overall: The fractions with low cell numbers were processed using SMART-Seq v4 Ultra Low Input.

Template-switching 5'RACE yielded the TCR cDNA; a universal primer site and UMIs were added in the process. TCRdb used MiXCR to reprocess the 5' RACE reads, holding one entry per CDR3 protein. The table shows some 69,000 distinct CDR3 sequences, with roughly 6% occurring only once. The study's findings and limits: Repertoires obtained by FACS sorting could include abundant clonotypes that entered as contaminants from the bulk population. Booster sampling recovered most clones from primary vaccination (approximately 96% CD4, approximately 90% CD8).

V lost 4 bases and J 0 bases, leaving 13 bases between the germline ends. The CDR3 contains 15 residues. Germline CDR1 is SQVTM and CDR2 is ANQGSEA. This clonotype was observed many times. Its target is unknown. The clonotype was recovered from a man between 18 and 29 years old who received the YFV17D yellow fever vaccine. The specimen comprised CD4+ T cells sorted from PBMCs, sampled roughly 15 days after the first yellow fever vaccination. The genes are TRBV29-1 and TRBJ1-3; tentatively, D is TRBD1 (5 bases). In DNA form, the CDR3 reads TGCAGCGTTGCCACCGGGGCCGTCTCTGGAAACACCATATATTTT. It codes for CSVATGAVSGNTIYF.